The clone carrying this T cell receptor beta chain was detected a few times. Its antigen remains unknown. A read error is possible here, since a much larger clone lies one base away. The CDR3 is 15 residues long. CDR1 KGHDR and CDR2 SFDVKD come from the germline V gene. The record originates from a study of tumor-infiltrating lymphocytes in primary liver carcinoma. Study-wide background: Patients comprised men and women whose ages fell between 30 and 69 years. Tumors measured roughly 4.2 to 10 cm and were stage T1-T3 N0M0. Study-level results: With p = 0.039, the top-250-clone fraction in tumors significantly exceeded that in blood. It was tumor-adjacent and tumor-blood pairs that overlapped less than tumor region pairs did.

Co-extraction yielded RNA and DNA from approximately 20-30 mg of unsorted bulk tissue. From approximately 490 ng total RNA, TCR beta cDNA was generated with a primer in the constant region. Three nested multiplex PCR rounds of slightly modified ARM-PCR generated TCR beta libraries. TRBV1-TRBV30 forward primers and a C-beta reverse primer were used in the first two PCR rounds, which each ran for 9 to 10 cycles. From the multiplex PCR reads, TCRdb called clonotypes with MiXCR, one entry per CDR3 protein. The repertoire has around 78,000 distinct CDR3 sequences, over 55% of them found once; the top ten carry about an eighth.

The chain combines TRBV24-1 with TRBJ2-7; 7 bases are shared with TRBD1. Sequenced sample: liver tumor tissue from sampling region 4. The subset was: tumor region T4, right-lateral pole. The sequence derives from a woman in her sixties with primary liver carcinoma and hepatitis B virus infection. CDR3 in DNA: TGTGCCACCAGTGACCCAACGACAGGGTCCTACGAGCAGCACTTC. Its translation is CATSDPTTGSYEQHF.